Listed here are 3 T cell receptor beta chains from one sample, sequenced in a study of blood T cell repertoires in COVID-19 (dated by TCRdb to 2018 to 2021). Library prep was done by the immunoSEQ multiplex PCR assay. TCRdb obtained this table from immuneACCESS and retained in-frame rearrangements with V and J assigned. These tables miss some clones; where compared with another copy, unresolved V genes account for less than half of the shortfall, and the remainder is unexplained. The sample profile shows fewer than 80,000 clones; about 85% of them were found once. Jointly, the top ten make up around 9.8% of the sample. Sequencing was performed on peripheral blood. The origin of the receptors is a human donor in a cohort sampled during active COVID-19.

The chain uses TRBV29-1 and TRBJ2-4, with D possibly matching TRBD2 (5 bases). CDR1 is SQVTM, CDR2 ANQGSEA, per germline. The V gene lost 4 bases and the J gene lost 7 bases, with 11 bases spanning the gap. The CDR3 covers 12 residues. The CDR3 is CSVVAGTNIQYF. DNA of the CDR3: TGCAGCGTTGTTGCGGGTACGAACATTCAGTACTTC.

This rearrangement joins TRBV28 to TRBJ2-1; D possibly corresponds to TRBD1 (7 bases). V lost 6 bases to trimming and J lost 5 bases, with 20 bases between them. The CDR3 totals 16 residues. Germline V gene lookup returns CDR1 MDHEN and CDR2 SYDVKM. The CDR3 DNA reads TGTGCCAGCAGCTCCACAGCACAGGGGAGGAACAATGAGCAGTTCTTC. Amino acids: CASSSTAQGRNNEQFF.

The rearrangement uses TRBV6-5 and TRBJ2-3; 7 nucleotides agree with TRBD1. V dropped 10 bases and J dropped 0; count of bases not matched to a gene: 7. The CDR3 spans 14 residues. CDR1 and CDR2 from the germline V gene are MNHEY and SVGAGI. The CDR3 reads CANRQGSSTDTQYF. In DNA, the CDR3 is TGTGCCAATCGACAGGGTTCTAGCACAGATACGCAGTATTTT.